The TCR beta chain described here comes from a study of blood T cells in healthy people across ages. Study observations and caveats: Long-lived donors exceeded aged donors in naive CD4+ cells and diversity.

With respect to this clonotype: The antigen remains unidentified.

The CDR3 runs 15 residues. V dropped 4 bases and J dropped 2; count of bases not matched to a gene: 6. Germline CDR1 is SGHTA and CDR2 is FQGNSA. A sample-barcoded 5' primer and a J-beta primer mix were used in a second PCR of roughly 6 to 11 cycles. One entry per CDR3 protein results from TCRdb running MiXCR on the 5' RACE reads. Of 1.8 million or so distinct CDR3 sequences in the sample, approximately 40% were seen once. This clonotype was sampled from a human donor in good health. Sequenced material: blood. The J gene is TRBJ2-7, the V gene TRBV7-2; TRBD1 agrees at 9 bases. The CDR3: CASSYGTGQTYEQYF. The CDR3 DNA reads TGTGCCAGCAGCTACGGGACAGGGCAAACCTACGAGCAGTACTTC.